The TCR beta chain under discussion was sequenced for a study of blood T cell repertoires in COVID-19 (dated by TCRdb to between 2020 and 2021). For the study in its entirety: Collaborator samples came from the United States, Italy and Spain and covered acute and convalescent phases of COVID-19. The material from the prospective study consisted of cDNA or gDNA derived from T cells, B-cell-depleted T cells, or PBMCs. The dataset comprised deeply sampled blood TCRbeta repertoires from subjects exposed to, actively infected with, or recovered from COVID-19. The repertoires were released in a freely available public database meant as a resource for research on the immune response to SARS-CoV-2. Samples were obtained from the ongoing ImmuneRACE study (first 160 participants) and from 950 to 1,500 subjects provided by 6 global collaborators. A de-identified subject ID, COVID-19 status, age in years and sex were almost always included in the sample metadata. Where available, HLA class I and class II types were obtained from metadata supplied by the sample provider rather than from assay-based typing.

In the prospective study, participants were roughly 18 to 95 years old, resided in 24 geographic areas of the United States, and were enrolled through a virtual design. In the prospective study, cohorts were assigned on the basis of participant-reported clinical history obtained from a screening survey and a study questionnaire. For ImmuneRACE Cohort 3, a participant was defined as recovered based on two consecutive negative NP/OP PCR tests, clearance by a healthcare professional, or resolution of symptoms. In the prospective study, mobile phlebotomists collected whole blood, serum and a nasopharyngeal or oropharyngeal swab from each participant. Over a roughly 2-month period, participants in the prospective study had the option of providing additional blood draws and questionnaires. Prospective study blood samples were shipped either frozen or at room temperature before DNA extraction. The investigation overall reported the following: How much clinical and demographic metadata was included differed by source and by participant, and the metadata was provided uncurated.

Points on this clone: Its specific antigen is unknown. Base quality data are lacking; no much larger clone is found one base away.

The immunoSEQ Assay, a bias-controlled multiplex PCR, was used to amplify TCRbeta CDR3 regions from genomic DNA. The authors' analysis ran thus. The number of nucleated cells in each sample was estimated by amplification of reference gene primers within the assay. To quantify the absolute abundance of each unique TCRbeta CDR3 rearrangement, sequence reads were collapsed and filtered. For each sample, productive Simpson clonality was calculated by taking the square root of Simpson's diversity index across productive rearrangements. This is the immuneACCESS table as TCRdb keeps it, with only in-frame sequences that have V and J called. A part of the clones is gone; compared with another copy, unresolved V genes explain less than half, and the rest is unexplained. Clonal size and the V and J genes are those of that table, whereas D and trimming came from the DNA. The table for this sample lists fewer than 300,000 clones; approximately 90% of them were counted only once. Around 1.1% of the sample is held by the ten biggest clonotypes.

V is pruned by 0 bases and J by 4 bases, leaving 3 bases of the junction without a gene match. Measured from the cysteine to the phenylalanine, the CDR3 is 14 residues long. Only CDR3 DNA is held: 42 bases, read in frame from base 1. As encoded in the germline V gene, CDR1 is SGDLS while CDR2 is YYNGEE. Sequenced material: PBMCs or T cells enriched from blood (not recorded which). The sequence came from a woman aged 25 to 39 who had recovered from COVID-19. Here the chain combines TRBV9 and TRBJ1-1; 7 bases in the middle match TRBD1. Here the CDR3 is given as CASSVETGSTEAFF. The nucleotides read TGTGCCAGCAGCGTAGAGACAGGGTCCACTGAAGCTTTCTTT.